The rows below give T cell receptor beta chains drawn from one sample of a study of T cells in narcolepsy. Repertoires were generated with immunoSEQ multiplex PCR, while TCRdb's copy carries only in-frame clones and drops some. The repertoire holds fewer than 40,000 clones, around 83% seen once, with 0.5% to 0.85% in the top ten. The specimen sequenced was memory (CD45RA-) CD4+ T cells from blood. The receptors stem from a human donor in good health. The CDR3 runs from the conserved cysteine through the conserved F or W. The order of the fields is J gene, clone size, V gene, D gene, CDR3 protein, CDR3 DNA. A D gene is named only where the DNA matches it firmly. Clone size is stated in some rows and not others, as once, few, many or a class when expanded.

TRBJ2-3 | once | TRBV6-6 | TRBD2 | CASTSGGAVGTDTQYF | TGTGCCAGCACGAGCGGGGGGGCCGTAGGAACAGATACGCAGTATTTT
TRBJ1-1 | few | TRBV18 | TRBD1 | CASSPPTGLNTEAFF | TGTGCCAGCTCACCCCCGACAGGGCTGAACACTGAAGCTTTCTTT
TRBJ2-5 | - | TRBV28 | TRBD2 | CASNTELAGASRQETQYF | TGTGCCAGCAATACAGAACTAGCGGGGGCCTCTCGCCAAGAGACCCAGTACTTC
TRBJ2-7 | - | TRBV5-5 | - | CASSSRREAGTFYEQYF | TGTGCCAGCAGCTCACGGAGGGAGGCCGGGACTTTTTACGAGCAGTACTTC
TRBJ1-1 | - | TRBV10-2 | - | CASSDRFGGAGTEAFF | TGCGCCAGCAGTGATAGGTTCGGGGGGGCCGGCACTGAAGCTTTCTTT
TRBJ2-3 | - | TRBV28 | TRBD2 | CASTLLRGGRADTQYF | TGTGCCAGCACCCTTTTGCGGGGGGGCAGGGCAGATACGCAGTATTTT
TRBJ2-1 | - | TRBV7-8 | TRBD2 | CASSLDRLRSGGYNEQFF | TGTGCCAGCAGCTTAGATCGGTTAAGGAGCGGGGGGTACAATGAGCAGTTCTTC
TRBJ1-2 | - | TRBV6-1 | - | CASSEVGYTF | TGTGCCAGCAGTGAAGTGGGCTACACCTTC
TRBJ1-2 | - | TRBV7-9 | - | CASSPSRVYGYTF | TGTGCCAGCAGCCCCAGCAGGGTTTATGGCTACACCTTC
TRBJ2-1 | - | TRBV5-1 | - | CASSSNAGNEQFF | TGCGCCAGCAGCTCAAACGCAGGGAATGAGCAGTTCTTC
TRBJ2-4 | - | TRBV7-9 | - | CASSFLGEGALKNIQYF | TGTGCCAGCAGCTTTTTAGGGGAGGGGGCTTTGAAAAACATTCAGTACTTC
TRBJ1-4 | once | TRBV30 | - | CAWSENEKLFF | TGTGCCTGGAGCGAAAATGAAAAACTGTTTTTT
TRBJ2-1 | - | TRBV9 | - | CASSVVDQAEQFF | TGTGCCAGCAGCGTAGTAGACCAGGCTGAGCAGTTCTTC
TRBJ1-2 | - | TRBV28 | - | CASSLPMTGRRIYGYTF | TGTGCCAGCAGTTTACCGATGACAGGCCGACGTATCTATGGCTACACCTTC
TRBJ2-3 | few | TRBV5-1 | - | CASSLVTDTQYF | TGCGCCAGCAGCTTGGTAACAGATACGCAGTATTTT
TRBJ1-2 | - | TRBV5-1 | - | CASSLGYGQGYGYTF | TGCGCCAGCAGCTTGGGGTACGGGCAGGGCTATGGCTACACCTTC
TRBJ1-1 | - | TRBV29-1 | - | CSVEGLYTEAFF | TGCAGCGTTGAGGGGCTCTACACTGAAGCTTTCTTT
TRBJ2-5 | - | TRBV4-3 | - | CASSQAFEVGETQYF | TGCGCCAGCAGCCAAGCGTTCGAGGTCGGGGAGACCCAGTACTTC
TRBJ2-1 | - | TRBV6-6 | TRBD1 | CASSRGGTGGNEQFF | TGTGCCAGCAGCCGAGGGGGGACAGGGGGCAATGAGCAGTTCTTC